This is a list of T cell receptor beta chains from one sample in a study of PD-1 blockade in classical Hodgkin lymphoma. Assay used: immunoSEQ multiplex PCR; TCRdb lists only in-frame clones, some missing. The data hold 29,000 or so clones, with 70% to 90% observed a single time. The specimen comprised CD4+ T cells from blood, sampled before the fourth cycle of nivolumab. The receptors were sampled from a human donor with classical Hodgkin lymphoma. Each CDR3 is given with its conserved first and last residue. Each record gives: D gene, V gene, J gene, CDR3 length, clone size, CDR3 DNA, CDR3 protein. The D gene is left open where the match is weak. Part of the rows lack a size; the others show once, few, many or a class for expanded clones.

D gene: .
V gene: TRBV5-1
J gene: TRBJ1-1
CDR3 length: 14
clone size: .
CDR3 DNA: TGCGCCAGCAGCTTGCTGGGCCGGAACACTGAAGCTTTCTTT
CDR3 protein: CASSLLGRNTEAFF

D gene: TRBD1
V gene: TRBV5-1
J gene: TRBJ1-6
CDR3 length: 15
clone size: few
CDR3 DNA: TGCGCCAGCAGCCTGGGACAGGGGGATAATTCACCCCTCCACTTT
CDR3 protein: CASSLGQGDNSPLHF

D gene: .
V gene: TRBV5-5
J gene: TRBJ1-6
CDR3 length: 13
clone size: .
CDR3 DNA: TGTGCCAGCAGCCCGTATGACAATTCACCCCTCCACTTT
CDR3 protein: CASSPYDNSPLHF

D gene: .
V gene: TRBV6-6
J gene: TRBJ1-1
CDR3 length: 13
clone size: .
CDR3 DNA: TGTGCCAGCAGCCCTGACGGGAACACTGAAGCTTTCTTT
CDR3 protein: CASSPDGNTEAFF

D gene: TRBD2
V gene: TRBV6-5
J gene: TRBJ2-1
CDR3 length: 13
clone size: .
CDR3 DNA: TGTGCCAGCAGCGGACTAGCTCCAAATGAGCAGTTCTTC
CDR3 protein: CASSGLAPNEQFF

D gene: .
V gene: TRBV6-5
J gene: TRBJ1-2
CDR3 length: 13
clone size: .
CDR3 DNA: TGTGCCAGCGCCTATGACAGTAACTATGGCTACACCTTC
CDR3 protein: CASAYDSNYGYTF

D gene: .
V gene: TRBV5-6
J gene: TRBJ1-5
CDR3 length: 14
clone size: once
CDR3 DNA: TGTGCCAGCAAGGTCCTGACTTACAATCAGCCCCAGCATTTT
CDR3 protein: CASKVLTYNQPQHF

D gene: .
V gene: TRBV5-1
J gene: TRBJ2-6
CDR3 length: 16
clone size: once
CDR3 DNA: TGCGCCAGCAGCACCCAGGGACTCTCTGGGGCCAACGTCCTGACTTTC
CDR3 protein: CASSTQGLSGANVLTF

D gene: .
V gene: TRBV28
J gene: TRBJ1-2
CDR3 length: 13
clone size: once
CDR3 DNA: TGTGCCAGCAGCCGACAGTTTAACTATGGCTACACCTTC
CDR3 protein: CASSRQFNYGYTF

D gene: .
V gene: TRBV7-9
J gene: TRBJ1-1
CDR3 length: 14
clone size: once
CDR3 DNA: TGTGCCAGCAGCTTAGATTGGGGGGACACTGAAGCTTTCTTT
CDR3 protein: CASSLDWGDTEAFF

D gene: .
V gene: TRBV19
J gene: TRBJ2-5
CDR3 length: 14
clone size: .
CDR3 DNA: TGTGCCAGTAGCCAAAGTGGCGTTGGGGAGACCCAGTACTTC
CDR3 protein: CASSQSGVGETQYF

D gene: TRBD2
V gene: TRBV5-1
J gene: TRBJ2-3
CDR3 length: 15
clone size: .
CDR3 DNA: TGCGCCAGCAGCCGGACTAGCGGGGGATTAGATACGCAGTATTTT
CDR3 protein: CASSRTSGGLDTQYF

D gene: .
V gene: TRBV5-1
J gene: TRBJ1-4
CDR3 length: 14
clone size: .
CDR3 DNA: TGCGCCAGCAGCTTGGTCGGGGGACGCGAAAAACTGTTTTTT
CDR3 protein: CASSLVGGREKLFF

D gene: .
V gene: TRBV6-5
J gene: TRBJ1-2
CDR3 length: 14
clone size: .
CDR3 DNA: TGTGCCAGCAGTCCACTGGGGGCCAACTATGGCTACACCTTC
CDR3 protein: CASSPLGANYGYTF

D gene: .
V gene: TRBV6-5
J gene: TRBJ2-7
CDR3 length: 12
clone size: few
CDR3 DNA: TGTGCCAGCAGGCGGGACAACTACGAGCAGTACTTC
CDR3 protein: CASRRDNYEQYF

D gene: .
V gene: TRBV5-1
J gene: TRBJ1-3
CDR3 length: 15
clone size: .
CDR3 DNA: TGCGCCAGCAGCTTAGAGGGGTTAGCTGGAAACACCATATATTTT
CDR3 protein: CASSLEGLAGNTIYF

D gene: .
V gene: TRBV18
J gene: TRBJ2-4
CDR3 length: 13
clone size: .
CDR3 DNA: TGTGCCAGCTCACCCCCGGGGAGAACGATTCAGTACTTC
CDR3 protein: CASSPPGRTIQYF

D gene: .
V gene: TRBV19
J gene: TRBJ1-1
CDR3 length: 15
clone size: .
CDR3 DNA: TGTGCCAGTACCGCCCCCCGGGGTGGGGGGCGAATGGCTTTCTTT
CDR3 protein: CASTAPRGGGRMAFF

D gene: .
V gene: TRBV7-9
J gene: TRBJ2-2
CDR3 length: 15
clone size: .
CDR3 DNA: TGTGCCAGCAGCCCCTTATGGGGGGAACTCGGGGAGCTGTTTTTT
CDR3 protein: CASSPLWGELGELFF

D gene: .
V gene: TRBV30
J gene: TRBJ2-7
CDR3 length: 13
clone size: .
CDR3 DNA: TGTGCCTGGAGTGTACAGGGCCCCTACGAGCAGTACTTC
CDR3 protein: CAWSVQGPYEQYF

D gene: TRBD2
V gene: TRBV6-6
J gene: TRBJ2-3
CDR3 length: 13
clone size: .
CDR3 DNA: TGTGCCACAGCGGGGGCGAACACAGATACGCAGTATTTT
CDR3 protein: CATAGANTDTQYF

D gene: .
V gene: TRBV5-1
J gene: TRBJ2-5
CDR3 length: 15
clone size: .
CDR3 DNA: TGCGCCAGCAGCTTGGTAGGGATAGTTGGGGAGACCCAGTACTTC
CDR3 protein: CASSLVGIVGETQYF